The 23 T cell receptor beta chains given below trace back to one sample, sequenced in a study of cytomegalovirus exposure and HLA in healthy donors. Vbeta (60) and Jbeta (13) primers were used in the PCR. TCRdb's table, derived via immunoSEQ multiplex PCR, lists solely in-frame clones and lacks some. In the table there are tens of thousands of clones, roughly four fifths of which are singletons. The sequenced sample consisted of PBMCs. The receptors derive from a young woman in good health and CMV-seropositive.

The rearrangement uses TRBV2 and TRBJ2-5, with TRBD1 matching over 8 bases. The germline gives CDR1 SNHLY, CDR2 FYNNEI. The CDR3 extends over 13 amino acids. With V trimmed by 5 bases and J by 5 bases, 4 bases remained unmatched. CDR3 nucleotide sequence: TGTGCCAGCAGTCCAGGGGGCTTGGAGACCCAGTACTTC. Translation: CASSPGGLETQYF.

The V gene is TRBV5-6, the J gene TRBJ2-1; D is ambiguous. Germline values: CDR1 SGHDT, CDR2 YYEEEE. V was pared by 6 bases and J by 7 bases, with 14 bases between. This CDR3 comprises 13 residues. DNA of the CDR3: TGTGCCAGCATGGAGAAAGGTACAAATGAGCAGTTCTTC. Protein sequence: CASMEKGTNEQFF.

The gene calls are TRBV29-1 and TRBJ2-7; a possible D gene is TRBD1 (5 bases). The V gene lost 6 bases and the J gene lost 6 bases, with 18 bases spanning the gap. The CDR3 is 13 amino acids. Looked up from germline, CDR1 is SQVTM and CDR2 is ANQGSEA. CDR3 nucleotides: TGCAGCGTGACAGCAGGGATTCCGGGCGAGCAGTACTTC. It is translated as CSVTAGIPGEQYF.

The table lists this clone with a few counts. This chain joins TRBV30 and TRBJ2-3; 13 nucleotides agree with TRBD2. The germline V gene encodes CDR1 GTSNPN and CDR2 SVGIG (reference sequence). J gave up 4 bases and V 5 bases, and 0 bases lay outside the gene matches. CDR3 size: 13 residues. The CDR3 spells CAWGLAGADTQYF. Here the CDR3 DNA reads TGTGCCTGGGGACTAGCGGGAGCAGATACGCAGTATTTT.

The V and J genes are TRBV11-3 and TRBJ1-1, with unresolved D. The CDR3 spans 13 residues. Trimming left V 6 bases short and J 1 base short, with 9 bases between. Per germline, CDR1 SGHNT and CDR2 YENEEA. The chain's CDR3 is CASSRGGNTEAFF. The CDR3 coding sequence is TGTGCCAGCAGTCGAGGAGGGAACACTGAAGCTTTCTTT. Full variable domain (outside the CDR3, taken from reference TRBV11-3 and TRBJ1-1): EAGVVQSPRYKIIEKKQPVAFWCNPISGHNTLYWYLQNLGQGPELLIRYENEEAVDDSQLPKDRFSAERLKGVDSTLKIQPAELGDSAVYLCASSRGGNTEAFFGQGTRLTVV.

This chain connects TRBV27 to TRBJ2-1; D is ambiguous. The germline gives CDR1 MNHEY, CDR2 SMNVEV (reference sequence). CDR3 size: 17 residues. Between the trimmed V and J ends, which lost 5 bases and 7 bases, there was a span of 24 bases. CDR3 sequence (DNA): TGTGCCAGCAGTCTTACTATCCCGGAATATCCACCGAATGAGCAGTTCTTC. This codes for CASSLTIPEYPPNEQFF.

The chain uses TRBV5-1 and TRBJ2-2; D possibly corresponds to TRBD1 (5 bases). Germline lookup yields CDR1 SGHRS and CDR2 YFSETQ. V was cut by 4 bases and J by 0 bases, with 10 bases left in between. This CDR3 region has 15 residues. The CDR3 nucleotides are TGCGCCAGCAGCGGACGGACAACGAACACCGGGGAGCTGTTTTTT. It yields the protein CASSGRTTNTGELFF. Variable domain in full (rest from reference TRBV5-1 and TRBJ2-2): KAGVTQTPRYLIKTRGQQVTLSCSPISGHRSVSWYQQTPGQGLQFLFEYFSETQRNKGNFPGRFSGRQFSNSRSEMNVSTLELGDSALYLCASSGRTTNTGELFFGEGSRLTVL.

The chain's CDR3 is CASSETVTGTEAFF. In DNA form, the CDR3 reads TGTGCCAGCAGTGAAACCGTGACGGGCACTGAAGCTTTCTTT. The rearrangement joins TRBV2 to TRBJ1-1; D gene unclear. This CDR3 comprises 14 residues. Germline values: CDR1 SNHLY, CDR2 FYNNEI. V gave up 2 bases and J gave up 4 bases, with 11 bases separating them.

This chain links TRBV5-1 with TRBJ2-5, with 10 nucleotides matching TRBD1. The J call is doubtful: the DNA matches TRBJ2-7 better. The CDR3 has 15 residues. Looked up from germline, CDR1 is SGHRS and CDR2 is YFSETQ. This CDR3 reads CASSSQGTGAYEQYF. Here the CDR3 DNA reads TGCGCCAGCAGCTCCCAAGGGACAGGGGCCTACGAGCAGTACTTC.

J is TRBJ2-5 and V is TRBV9; D is perhaps TRBD2 (7 bases). The germline CDR1 and CDR2 sequences are SGDLS and YYNGEE. The CDR3 spans 13 residues. Trimming took off 0 bases at V and 5 bases at J, with 8 bases between the two ends. The CDR3 DNA is TGTGCCAGCAGCGTAGAGGGGGGGGAGACCCAGTACTTC. Protein: CASSVEGGETQYF.

This sequence joins TRBV6-5 and TRBJ1-1; D is unresolved. Germline assignment: CDR1 MNHEY and CDR2 SVGAGI. This CDR3 region has 13 residues. Trimming removed 4 bases from V and 1 base from J, with 7 bases in between. The CDR3 DNA sequence: TGTGCCAGCAGTTTACACCGGAACACTGAAGCTTTCTTT. Protein: CASSLHRNTEAFF.

The gene calls are TRBV6-4 and TRBJ1-1, with a tentative D call TRBD1 (5 bases). Between the trimmed V and J ends, which lost 2 bases and 4 bases, there was a span of 8 bases. The length of the CDR3 is 13 residues. Germline V gene sequence: CDR1 MRHNA, CDR2 SNTAGT. The CDR3 loop reads CASSDAQGTEAFF. In DNA form, the CDR3 reads TGTGCCAGCAGTGACGCCCAGGGCACTGAAGCTTTCTTT.

V usage is TRBV18 and J usage is TRBJ2-1; 9 nucleotides line up with TRBD2. This CDR3 spans 18 amino acids. V lost 1 base to trimming and J lost 0 bases; unmatched junction nucleotides: 7. Germline CDR1 KGHSH, CDR2 LQKENI. The CDR3 DNA reads as TGTGCCAGCTCACCACGCGAGACTAGCGGAAGCTCCTACAATGAGCAGTTCTTC. It yields the protein CASSPRETSGSSYNEQFF.

The CDR3 bases are TGTGCCAGCAGCTTGGGGTCTGACAGGGACTCAGCTTTCTTT. As protein: CASSLGSDRDSAFF. V gene TRBV5-8 combines with J gene TRBJ1-1; 7 positions match TRBD1. CDR1 SGHTS and CDR2 YDEGEE come from the germline V gene. The CDR3 is 14 amino acids. V trimming: 0 bases; J trimming: 10 bases; junction bases outside the gene matches: 9.

The sample holds a few counts of this clone. The V and J genes are TRBV27 and TRBJ2-3, with no clear D. The CDR3 sequence is 16 residues long. The V and J ends lost 6 bases and 5 bases respectively, with 21 bases between them. CDR1 MNHEY and CDR2 SMNVEV come from the germline V gene (reference sequence). The chain's CDR3 is CASSRVVPNEKDTQYF. CDR3 sequence (DNA): TGTGCCAGCAGCCGTGTAGTTCCGAACGAGAAAGATACGCAGTATTTT.

J is TRBJ2-7 and V is TRBV6-5; 11 bases line up with TRBD2. V lost 8 bases and J lost 3; bases outside the gene matches: 6. Germline V gives CDR1 MNHEY, CDR2 SVGAGI. This CDR3 is 14 amino acids long. The CDR3 spells CASGTSGYFYEQYF. In DNA form, the CDR3 reads TGTGCCAGCGGGACTAGCGGATATTTCTACGAGCAGTACTTC.

The V call is TRBV5-6, the J call TRBJ2-1; TRBD1 aligns across 7 bases. V gave up 0 bases and J gave up 4 bases; unmatched junction bases: 4. In germline, CDR1 is SGHDT, CDR2 YYEEEE. There are 15 residues in the CDR3. In nucleotides, the CDR3 is TGTGCCAGCAGCTTGGGGGACAGAGAGTACAATGAGCAGTTCTTC. Translation: CASSLGDREYNEQFF.

V is TRBV11-3 and J is TRBJ2-7, with a tentative D call TRBD2 (6 bases). With 0 bases removed from V and 7 bases from J, the gap between germline ends came to 7 bases. The CDR3 sequence is 12 residues long. Germline V gene sequence: CDR1 SGHNT, CDR2 YENEEA. Here the CDR3 DNA reads TGTGCCAGCAGCTTAGATGGGAGGGAGCAGTACTTC. It codes for CASSLDGREQYF.

CDR3 amino acids: CASSEAKLEQYF. The CDR3 DNA follows: TGTGCCAGCAGTGAAGCGAAGCTCGAGCAGTACTTC. The chain joins TRBV2 to TRBJ2-5; D is uncertain. The J call may not be correct, given that the DNA end is closer to TRBJ2-7. The CDR3 is 12 residues long. From germline, CDR1 is SNHLY and CDR2 FYNNEI.

V and J are TRBV28 and TRBJ2-2; 10 bases fit TRBD1. The CDR3 is made up of 15 amino acids. The ends lost 4 bases at V and 5 bases at J; junction bases unmatched: 4. The V gene's germline CDR1 is MDHEN and CDR2 SYDVKM. CDR3 sequence (DNA): TGTGCCAGCAGTTCGACAGGGGGCAAAACCGGGGAGCTGTTTTTT. It codes for CASSSTGGKTGELFF.

The chain links TRBV5-1 to TRBJ1-2, with D maybe TRBD1 (5 bases). V was shortened by 3 bases and J by 5 bases, with 11 bases between the two germline ends. The CDR3 has 13 residues. The germline gives CDR1 SGHRS, CDR2 YFSETQ. DNA for the CDR3: TGCGCCAGCAGCTCGGGGGACGGTTATGGCTACACCTTC. Protein: CASSSGDGYGYTF.

The chain has TRBV9 and TRBJ1-4, with 7 positions matching TRBD1. Germline loops: CDR1 SGDLS, CDR2 YYNGEE. Trimming cost V 4 bases and J 4 bases; bases outside gene matches: 7. This CDR3 is built from 15 residues. The CDR3: CASSNAGGYNEKLFF. CDR3 DNA sequence: TGTGCCAGCAGCAACGCAGGGGGATATAATGAAAAACTGTTTTTT.

The J gene is TRBJ2-5, the V gene TRBV7-6, with D tentatively TRBD1 (6 bases). The CDR3 consists of 13 residues. Per germline, CDR1 SGHVS and CDR2 FNYEAQ. V lost 6 bases and J lost 1, with 9 bases in between. The CDR3 DNA is TGTGCCAGCAGTCCGGACAGCCAAGAGACCCAGTACTTC. Amino acids: CASSPDSQETQYF.